Included here is one T cell receptor (beta chain) sequence, with context. This specimen comes from a study of T cell changes during pregnancy in multiple sclerosis. CDR1 and CDR2 (germline): SQVTM, ANQGSEA. This CDR3 contains 11 residues. The data were produced by immunoSEQ multiplex PCR, yet TCRdb's version contains in-frame clones alone and is incomplete. The profile covers about 120,000 clones, with approximately 94% appearing a single time and approximately 6.2% taken by the ten largest. This specimen was peripheral blood, taken before pregnancy. The V call is TRBV29-1, the J call TRBJ2-7, with 7 bases that match TRBD2. The sequence was obtained from a female donor with multiple sclerosis, enrolled in a pregnancy study. CDR3 DNA: TGCAGGGGGACTATCCTTTACGAGCAGTACTTC. This codes for CRGTILYEQYF.